This is a list of T cell receptor beta chains from one sample in a study of blood T cell repertoires in COVID-19. Data came from immunoSEQ multiplex PCR; TCRdb stores just in-frame clones and leaves some out. Here the sample spans over 400,000 clones, roughly 90% being singletons. Specimen: peripheral blood. These receptors were taken from a woman in her twenties or thirties with active or convalescent COVID-19. Both conserved end residues are part of each CDR3. The order of the fields is D gene, clone size, V gene, J gene, CDR3 DNA, CDR3 protein. D genes are given only for firm matches. The listing skips clone size in some rows; elsewhere it reads once, few, many or a size class.

TRBD1	.	TRBV10-2	TRBJ1-3	TGCGCCAGTAGACAGGGGTTCTCTGGAAACACCATATATTTT	CASRQGFSGNTIYF
.	once	TRBV2	TRBJ1-3	TGTGCCAGCTTCCGCCGAGGGTCGATCTCTGGAAACACCATATATTTT	CASFRRGSISGNTIYF
.	.	TRBV5-5	TRBJ2-1	TGTGCCAGCAGCCTCGGGTCCTTCGATGAGCAGTTCTTC	CASSLGSFDEQFF
.	few	TRBV2	TRBJ1-4	TGTGCCAGTGGGGGGGGAGATGGCGAAAAACTGTTTTTT	CASGGGDGEKLFF
TRBD1	.	TRBV27	TRBJ1-1	TGTGCCAGCAGTTCCCGGGACAGTACGGACACTGAAGCTTTCTTT	CASSSRDSTDTEAFF
.	.	TRBV12-5	TRBJ2-7	TGTGCTAGTGGTTTGGTAGGTAGCACCTACGAGCAGTACTTC	CASGLVGSTYEQYF
TRBD1	.	TRBV6-2/TRBV6-3	TRBJ2-2	TGTGCCAGCAGTTCGCGACCCGGACAGGCCGACGCGAACACCGGGGAGCTGTTTTTT	CASSSRPGQADANTGELFF
.	.	TRBV14	TRBJ1-2	TGTGCCAGCAGCCAAGGAGATACAGAACTTAACTATGGCTACACCTTC	CASSQGDTELNYGYTF
.	.	TRBV19	TRBJ1-2	TGTGCCAGTAGTCCGGGGTTCGGGGTTCGGTATGGCTACACCTTC	CASSPGFGVRYGYTF
.	.	TRBV5-1	TRBJ2-2	TGCGCCAGCAGCTCACAGACAGTAATATCCAGGTCGAACACCGGGGAGCTGTTTTTT	CASSSQTVISRSNTGELFF
.	.	TRBV15	TRBJ2-6	TGTGCCACCAGCAGACTCCGAACAGGTACTGGGGCCAACGTCCTGACTTTC	CATSRLRTGTGANVLTF
.	.	TRBV4-2	TRBJ2-5	TGTGCCAGCAGCCCCCACCTAGCGACGGACGAAGAGACCCAGTACTTC	CASSPHLATDEETQYF
TRBD1	.	TRBV18	TRBJ1-1	TGTGCCAGCTCACCACAGGGGGCGGGCACTGAAGCTTTCTTT	CASSPQGAGTEAFF
TRBD1	.	TRBV20-1	TRBJ2-1	TGCAGTGCTAGTGTGGGGACAGGGTTTGAGCAGTTCTTC	CSASVGTGFEQFF
.	once	TRBV11-2	TRBJ1-4	TGTGCCAGCAGCTTAGGCCACTCTTATAATGAAAAACTGTTTTTT	CASSLGHSYNEKLFF
TRBD1	.	TRBV4-1	TRBJ2-2	TGCGCCAGCAGCCATCGGGACAGAGGGACCGGGGAGCTGTTTTTT	CASSHRDRGTGELFF
.	.	TRBV19	TRBJ1-1	TGTGCCAGTAGTAGCGGGGGTAGGATAAACACTGAAGCTTTCTTT	CASSSGGRINTEAFF
TRBD1	.	TRBV4-1	TRBJ1-2	TGCGCCAGCAGCCCCCATACCCAAGCCGGGACAGGGAACTATGGCTACACCTTC	CASSPHTQAGTGNYGYTF
.	.	TRBV27	TRBJ1-2	TGTGCCAGCGGTCGGCCAGGGGATAACTATGGCTACACCTTC	CASGRPGDNYGYTF
.	.	TRBV7-8	TRBJ2-7	TGTGCCAGCAGCTTACGTCAGTCCTACGAGCAGTACTTC	CASSLRQSYEQYF
TRBD1	.	TRBV5-1	TRBJ1-3	TGCGCCAGCAGCTTGGTTTCAGGGGGTGGAAACACCATATATTTT	CASSLVSGGGNTIYF
TRBD1	.	TRBV5-1	TRBJ2-1	TGCGCCAGCAGTTGGGACAGGGATGCTGAGCAGTTCTTC	CASSWDRDAEQFF
TRBD1	.	TRBV4-1	TRBJ2-2	TGCGCCAGCAGCCAAGGGGACAGGGGATCCGGGGAGCTGTTTTTT	CASSQGDRGSGELFF
.	few	TRBV10-3	TRBJ1-6	TGTGCCATCAGCGAGGGGCCCGTGGGAGGGCCTCTCCACTTT	CAISEGPVGGPLHF
.	.	TRBV7-9	TRBJ1-6	TGTGCCAGCAGCTTAAACCCGGGAAATTCACCCCTCCACTTT	CASSLNPGNSPLHF
.	.	TRBV30	TRBJ1-5	TGTGCCTGGAGTGTAGAGGGTAAGGGTCAGCCCCAGCATTTT	CAWSVEGKGQPQHF
.	.	TRBV9	TRBJ1-6	TGTGCCAGCACGGCGGGGGGAAATTCACCCCTCCACTTT	CASTAGGNSPLHF
.	.	TRBV6-2/TRBV6-3	TRBJ2-1	TGTGCCAGCAGTTACCCGCTAGAACCGGGCAATGAGCAGTTCTTC	CASSYPLEPGNEQFF
TRBD1	.	TRBV10-1	TRBJ2-3	TGCGCCAGCAGTGGGACGGACAGGTCGGATACGCAGTATTTT	CASSGTDRSDTQYF
.	.	TRBV6-4	TRBJ1-2	TGTGCCAGCAGTGACTCGCCGGTTGGCTATGGCTACACCTTC	CASSDSPVGYGYTF